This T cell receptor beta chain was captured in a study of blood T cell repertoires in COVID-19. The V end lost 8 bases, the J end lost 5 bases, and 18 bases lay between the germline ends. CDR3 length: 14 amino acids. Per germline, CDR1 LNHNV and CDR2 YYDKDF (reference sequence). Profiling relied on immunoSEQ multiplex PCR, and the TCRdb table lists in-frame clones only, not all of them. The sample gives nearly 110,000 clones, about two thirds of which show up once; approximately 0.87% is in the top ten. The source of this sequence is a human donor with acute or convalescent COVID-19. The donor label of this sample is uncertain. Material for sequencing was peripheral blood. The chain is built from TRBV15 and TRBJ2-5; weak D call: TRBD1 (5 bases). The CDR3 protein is CATRSRGLGETQYF. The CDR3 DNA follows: TGTGCCACCCGCTCTAGGGGCCTGGGGGAGACCCAGTACTTC.